These 26 T cell receptor beta chains were sequenced from one sample in a study of pediatric ulcerative colitis. During colonoscopy, one to two rectal pinch biopsies were collected. Using immunoSEQ multiplex PCR, the repertoire was profiled, and TCRdb retains in-frame clones only, with some absent. This sample has under 20,000 clones, with approximately 73% found just once. Sample: gut tissue. The source is a boy aged 5 to 17 with moderate ulcerative colitis.

This clone was picked up a small number of times. The chain couples TRBV18 to TRBJ1-5, with D uncertain. The CDR3 is 14 residues long. Deletions cut 2 bases from V and 3 bases from J, with 8 bases between. Germline CDR1 reads KGHSH; CDR2 reads LQKENI. The CDR3 region is CASSPEPANQPQHF. The CDR3 DNA reads as TGTGCCAGCTCACCAGAGCCAGCCAATCAGCCCCAGCATTTT.

The chain links TRBV20-1 to TRBJ2-1, with D tentatively TRBD2 (5 bases). Trimming left V 0 bases short and J 12 bases short, with 6 bases between. Germline V gene data show CDR1 as DFQATT and CDR2 as SNEGSKA (reference sequence). The CDR3 has 10 residues. For the CDR3, the DNA is TGCAGTGCTAGAGAGAGCGGGCAGTTCTTC. Protein product: CSARESGQFF.

The V call is TRBV25-1, the J call TRBJ1-1; D unclear. The CDR3 runs 13 residues. From germline, CDR1 is MGHDK and CDR2 SYGVNS. V lost 4 bases and J 1 base, leaving 7 bases between the germline ends. The CDR3 DNA reads as TGTGCCAGCAGTGCGGGGAGGAACACTGAAGCTTTCTTT. It encodes CASSAGRNTEAFF.

By sample share, this clone is medium-sized. The chain recombines TRBV7-6 with TRBJ1-2; the D gene is possibly TRBD1 (5 bases). The V end lost 1 base, the J end lost 8 bases, and 17 bases lay between the germline ends. CDR3 length: 15 amino acids. Per germline, CDR1 SGHVS and CDR2 FNYEAQ. CDR3 bases: TGTGCCAGCAGCTTAGGGGCAGCCGCCAGGGAGGGCTACACCTTC. It is translated as CASSLGAAAREGYTF.

The chain recombines TRBV29-1 with TRBJ2-3, with D perhaps TRBD1 or TRBD2 (5 bases each). The CDR3 is made up of 13 amino acids. With 4 bases removed from V and 1 base from J, the gap between germline ends came to 9 bases. Germline assignment: CDR1 SQVTM and CDR2 ANQGSEA. Written as DNA, the CDR3 is TGCAGCGTTGGGGGGTTTCGCACAGATACGCAGTATTTT. It codes for CSVGGFRTDTQYF.

V is TRBV11-2 and J is TRBJ1-1; D uncertain. Germline loops: CDR1 SGHAT, CDR2 FQNNGV. The CDR3 runs 13 residues. Trimming took off 2 bases at V and 2 bases at J, with 6 bases between the two ends. CDR3 amino acids: CASSLWGNTEAFF. The CDR3 DNA reads as TGTGCCAGCAGCTTATGGGGAAACACTGAAGCTTTCTTT. Drawing the rest from reference TRBV11-2 and TRBJ1-1, the complete variable domain is EAGVAQSPRYKIIEKRQSVAFWCNPISGHATLYWYQQILGQGPKLLIQFQNNGVVDDSQLPKDRFSAERLKGVDSTLKIQPAKLEDSAVYLCASSLWGNTEAFFGQGTRLTVV.

This clone was counted a few times. Other DNA sequences from this sample encode an identical CDR3 as well. The rearrangement links TRBV5-1 to TRBJ2-1, with TRBD1 matching 7 bases. Germline V gene sequence: CDR1 SGHRS, CDR2 YFSETQ. V shed 2 bases and J 7 bases; nucleotides not matched to a gene: 6. This CDR3 is built from 14 residues. The CDR3 coding sequence is TGCGCCAGCAGCTTAAGACAGGGCTGGAATGAGCAGTTCTTC. Residues: CASSLRQGWNEQFF.

This clone was observed a few times. This chain uses TRBV4-2 with TRBJ2-7; the match to TRBD2 covers 13 bases. The CDR3 spans 15 residues. V shed 5 bases and J 7 bases; nucleotides not matched to a gene: 8. Germline assignment: CDR1 LGHNA and CDR2 YNFKEQ. CDR3 nucleotides: TGTGCCAGCAGCACTCGGACTAGCGGGAGATTAGAGCAGTACTTC. It encodes CASSTRTSGRLEQYF.

The chain joins TRBV2 to TRBJ1-5; no clear D. V was trimmed by 6 bases and J by 5 bases, leaving 14 bases between them. The length of the CDR3 is 14 residues. The germline V gene encodes CDR1 SNHLY and CDR2 FYNNEI. CDR3 protein: CASSGPPWDQPQHF. CDR3 bases: TGTGCCAGCAGCGGACCCCCTTGGGATCAGCCCCAGCATTTT.

The chain combines TRBV5-1 with TRBJ2-7, with D possibly being TRBD2 (6 bases). Germline values: CDR1 SGHRS, CDR2 YFSETQ. With 4 bases removed from V and 4 bases from J, the gap between germline ends came to 15 bases. This CDR3 comprises 14 residues. The CDR3 spells CASSSVVGGYEQYF. The CDR3 bases are TGCGCCAGCAGCAGCGTGGTGGGGGGTTACGAGCAGTACTTC.

The V and J genes are TRBV19 and TRBJ1-2, with 7 positions matching TRBD1. V lost 10 bases, J lost 0 bases, and 8 bases stayed unmatched. The CDR3 has 14 residues. The germline CDR1 and CDR2 sequences are LNHDA and SQIVND (reference sequence). CDR3 coding DNA: TGTGCCACCTCGCGGGACAGACCTAACTATGGCTACACCTTC. Amino acid sequence: CATSRDRPNYGYTF.

The J gene is TRBJ1-1, the V gene TRBV6-5, with 7 nucleotides matching TRBD1. Germline lookup yields CDR1 MNHEY and CDR2 SVGAGI. The J segment lost 5 bases and the V segment lost 8 bases, leaving 11 bases of the junction unmatched. The CDR3 has 14 residues. The CDR3 loop reads CASDVTGSRTEAFF. The DNA for the CDR3 is TGTGCCAGCGACGTGACAGGGTCCCGGACTGAAGCTTTCTTT.

The chain combines TRBV27 with TRBJ2-7; possibly TRBD2 for D (6 bases). The V end lost 1 base, the J end lost 1 base, and 17 bases lay between the germline ends. CDR1 is MNHEY and CDR2 is SMNVEV in the germline V gene (reference sequence). This CDR3 region has 17 residues. The CDR3 reads CASSLWHSSRGSYEQYF. CDR3 nucleotide sequence: TGTGCCAGCAGTTTATGGCACTCCTCGCGGGGATCCTACGAGCAGTACTTC.

The V and J genes are TRBV27 and TRBJ2-1, with D uncertain. V gave up 4 bases and J gave up 6 bases, with 13 bases separating them. Germline-derived CDR1 and CDR2 are MNHEY and SMNVEV (reference sequence). The CDR3 is 14 residues long. Here the CDR3 DNA reads TGTGCCAGCAGTTCCTTTCGGGCTTCCAATGAGCAGTTCTTC. Translation: CASSSFRASNEQFF.

This clone turned up a few times. J is TRBJ2-7 and V is TRBV7-8; 7 bases are shared with TRBD2. The CDR3 contains 16 residues. From germline, CDR1 is SGHVS and CDR2 FQNEAQ. The J segment lost 0 bases and the V segment lost 2 bases, leaving 7 bases of the junction unmatched. The CDR3 is CASSLTLAESSYEQYF. CDR3 sequence (DNA): TGTGCCAGCAGCTTAACCCTAGCGGAGAGCTCCTACGAGCAGTACTTC. The full variable domain, its missing parts supplied by reference TRBV7-8 and TRBJ2-7, is GAGVSQSPRYKVAKRGQDVALRCDPISGHVSLFWYQQALGQGPEFLTYFQNEAQLDKSGLPSDRFFAERPEGSVSTLKIQRTQQEDSAVYLCASSLTLAESSYEQYFGPGTRLTVT.

V is TRBV4-2 and J is TRBJ1-4; 11 bases agree with TRBD1. Germline V CDR1 and CDR2: LGHNA, YNFKEQ. The V segment lost 4 bases and the J segment 0 bases; nucleotides outside the gene matches: 1. The length of the CDR3 is 16 residues. CDR3 nucleotides: TGTGCCAGCAGCCTGGGACAGGGGGCAACTAATGAAAAACTGTTTTTT. This codes for CASSLGQGATNEKLFF.

The rearrangement links TRBV6-1 to TRBJ1-2; D uncertain. V lost 5 bases, J lost 4 bases, and 14 bases lay in between. The CDR3 contains 14 residues. From germline, CDR1 is MNHNS and CDR2 SASEGT. The CDR3 spells CASSRPPHSYGYTF. For the CDR3, the DNA is TGTGCCAGCAGTCGTCCTCCCCACAGCTATGGCTACACCTTC.

The chain joins TRBV5-1 to TRBJ2-3; TRBD1 agrees at 9 bases. J gave up 6 bases and V 4 bases, and 6 bases lay outside the gene matches. The CDR3 extends over 14 amino acids. Germline CDR1 reads SGHRS; CDR2 reads YFSETQ. The CDR3 reads CASSNDRGADTQYF. The DNA of the CDR3 is TGCGCCAGCAGCAACGACAGGGGGGCCGATACGCAGTATTTT.

The chain links TRBV6-5 to TRBJ1-2; D gene ambiguous. Germline values: CDR1 MNHEY, CDR2 SVGAGI. Trimming took 6 bases from V and 2 from J, leaving 7 bases between them. The CDR3 is made up of 12 amino acids. This chain's CDR3 is CASRELNYGYTF. The DNA of the CDR3 is TGTGCCAGCAGGGAACTCAACTATGGCTACACCTTC.

The V gene is TRBV4-3, the J gene TRBJ2-3; D gene unclear. V lost 5 bases and J 2 bases, leaving 8 bases between the germline ends. Germline loops: CDR1 LGHNA, CDR2 YSLEER. The CDR3 extends over 13 amino acids. The CDR3 coding sequence is TGCGCCAGCAGCTTCGCAACCACAGATACGCAGTATTTT. The encoded protein is CASSFATTDTQYF.

CDR3 DNA: TGCGCCAGCTGGGAACGGAATGAGCAGTTCTTC. Amino acid sequence: CASWERNEQFF. The chain is built from TRBV23-1 and TRBJ2-1; no definite D call. TRBV23-1 falls under the ORF class, with uncertain function. Between the trimmed V and J ends, which lost 8 bases and 7 bases, there was a span of 9 bases. The CDR3 is made up of 11 amino acids.

The rearrangement links TRBV23-1 to TRBJ2-5; D is possibly TRBD2 (7 bases). TRBV23-1 is an ORF for which the function is uncertain. V was cut by 4 bases and J by 5 bases, with 14 bases left in between. The CDR3 extends over 14 amino acids. CDR3 coding DNA: TGCGCCAGCAGTCCAGTCGGGGGGCGGGAGACCCAGTACTTC. Amino acid sequence: CASSPVGGRETQYF.

This clone was observed a handful of times. CDR3 bases: TGTGCCAGCAGTTTAGGGGGCAGTTTCAATCAGCCCCAGCATTTT. Its protein product is CASSLGGSFNQPQHF. The J gene is TRBJ1-5, the V gene TRBV28, with a weak D call TRBD1 (6 bases). The CDR3 is made up of 15 amino acids. CDR1 MDHEN and CDR2 SYDVKM come from the germline V gene. The ends were cut back, 2 bases at V and 3 bases at J, with 11 bases in the middle.

This clone came up a few times. The chain employs TRBV6-4 and TRBJ2-2; no definite D call. Germline CDR1 MRHNA, CDR2 SNTAGT. V was trimmed by 3 bases and J by 0 bases, leaving 2 bases between them. The CDR3 spans 13 residues. The DNA for the CDR3 is TGTGCCAGCAGTGAAGCGAACACCGGGGAGCTGTTTTTT. Protein sequence: CASSEANTGELFF.

The chain couples TRBV11-3 to TRBJ2-5; TRBD2 matches at 14 bases. The V gene's germline CDR1 is SGHNT and CDR2 YENEEA. V was clipped by 3 bases and J by 2 bases; unmatched bases: 8. The CDR3 runs to 18 residues. As DNA, the CDR3 is TGTGCCAGCAGCTTGTCTCAAGGGACTAGCGGGAGACAAGAGACCCAGTACTTC. Amino acids: CASSLSQGTSGRQETQYF.

The rearrangement joins TRBV5-4 to TRBJ2-1; 9 bases agree with TRBD1. J was trimmed by 4 bases and V by 5 bases; bases with no gene match: 7. This CDR3 has 15 residues. CDR1 SGHNT and CDR2 YYREEE come from the germline V gene (reference sequence). The DNA of the CDR3 is TGTGCCAGCAGTAACCGGGACAGGGTTTACAATGAGCAGTTCTTC. Translating it yields CASSNRDRVYNEQFF.